This TCR beta chain is drawn from a study of blood T cells in healthy people across ages. Per the germline V gene, CDR1 is MDHEN and CDR2 is SYDVKM. The CDR3 has 16 residues. About this clonotype: This may stem from a read error, because a much larger clone lies one nucleotide away.

Combining a sample-barcoded 5' primer with a J-beta primer mix, a second PCR ran for roughly 6 to 12 cycles. Every sample produced at least 2.5 million CDR3-containing paired-end reads. TCRdb called the 5' RACE reads again in MiXCR, with one record for every CDR3 protein. The sample shows approximately 1,000,000 distinct CDR3 sequences, 40% to 55% of them seen only once. Sequenced: blood. This clonotype was obtained from a woman aged 55-70 years in good health. The chain recombines TRBV28 with TRBJ2-7, with 9 positions matching TRBD1. Judging by the DNA end, TRBJ2-5 fits better; the J call may be wrong. CDR3 residues: CASSRNNDRGFETQYF. The DNA for the CDR3 is TGTGCCAGCAGCCGTAATAATGACAGGGGGTTTGAGACCCAGTACTTC.